Listed here are 26 T cell receptor beta chains from one sample, sequenced in a study of blood T cell repertoires in COVID-19. The protocol was immunoSEQ multiplex PCR, while the TCRdb copy is restricted to in-frame clones and leaves out a portion. Of about 98,000 clones in the sample, roughly 82% were seen once. The material sequenced was peripheral blood. The receptors originated from an older man with active or convalescent COVID-19.

The chain joins TRBV18 to TRBJ1-1; D is uncertain. The germline V and J ends were trimmed by 3 bases and 1 base, with 6 bases remaining between them. The germline gives CDR1 KGHSH, CDR2 LQKENI. The CDR3 spans 13 residues. CDR3: CASSPAQNTEAFF. Here the CDR3 DNA reads TGTGCCAGCTCACCGGCTCAGAACACTGAAGCTTTCTTT.

The chain recombines TRBV29-1 with TRBJ2-3; 7 bases fit TRBD2. This CDR3 is 13 amino acids long. Germline V gene lookup returns CDR1 SQVTM and CDR2 ANQGSEA. J was trimmed by 3 bases and V by 3 bases; bases with no gene match: 3. CDR3 nucleotides: TGCAGCGTTGACGGGGGACTAACAGATACGCAGTATTTT. Protein sequence: CSVDGGLTDTQYF.

The V call is TRBV7-9, the J call TRBJ2-3, with 9 bases that match TRBD1. The CDR3 is made up of 15 amino acids. Germline CDR1 reads SEHNR; CDR2 reads FQNEAQ (reference sequence). With 7 bases clipped from V and 2 bases from J, the junction kept 7 bases outside the gene matches. CDR3 bases: TGTGCCAGCACCCGTGACAGGGGGGCCACAGATACGCAGTATTTT. Translating gives CASTRDRGATDTQYF.

The chain employs TRBV30 and TRBJ1-2; D is uncertain. The length of the CDR3 is 11 residues. Between the trimmed V and J ends, which lost 1 base and 5 bases, there was a span of 5 bases. Germline assignment: CDR1 GTSNPN and CDR2 SVGIG (reference sequence). The CDR3 DNA reads as TGTGCCTGGAGTGGGAGGTATGGCTACACCTTC. Its protein is CAWSGRYGYTF.

The chain has TRBV7-3 and TRBJ2-3, with 11 nucleotides matching TRBD2. V shed 2 bases and J 3 bases; nucleotides not matched to a gene: 1. Germline-derived CDR1 and CDR2 are SGHTA and FQGTGA. The CDR3 loop spans 15 amino acids. Here the CDR3 reads CASSLLAGGTDTQYF. Written as DNA, the CDR3 is TGTGCCAGCAGCTTACTAGCGGGGGGTACAGATACGCAGTATTTT.

Comment on this clone: Other DNA sequences within the sample encode an identical CDR3. The chain links TRBV5-1 to TRBJ2-3; 7 bases are shared with TRBD1. Germline CDR1 is SGHRS and CDR2 is YFSETQ. Germline trimming cut 4 bases from V and 2 bases from J; bases unmatched to any gene: 4. The CDR3 extends over 14 amino acids. The CDR3: CASSRGQSTDTQYF. The CDR3 DNA is TGCGCCAGCAGCAGGGGACAGTCCACAGATACGCAGTATTTT.

This clone was found once. The chain joins TRBV7-9 to TRBJ2-3; 7 positions agree with TRBD1. V lost 4 bases, J lost 2 bases, and 9 bases stayed unmatched. CDR3 length equals 16 residues. Germline CDR1 and CDR2: SEHNR and FQNEAQ (reference sequence). Here the CDR3 reads CASSSQAGGVTDTQYF. In DNA, the CDR3 is TGTGCCAGCAGCTCCCAAGCAGGGGGTGTCACAGATACGCAGTATTTT.

The CDR3: CASKRNTNEKLFF. In DNA, the CDR3 is TGTGCCAGCAAGAGGAACACTAATGAAAAACTGTTTTTT. The V gene is TRBV2, the J gene TRBJ1-4; no firm D call. Germline CDR1 SNHLY, CDR2 FYNNEI. Deletions cut 7 bases from V and 2 bases from J, with 8 bases between. The CDR3 totals 13 residues.

The chain employs TRBV11-3 and TRBJ1-2; D uncertain. This CDR3 comprises 13 residues. The germline gives CDR1 SGHNT, CDR2 YENEEA. V lost 1 base and J lost 7, with 10 bases in between. CDR3 DNA: TGTGCCAGCAGCTTAGGTGTGGGAGGTGGCTACACCTTC. This sequence encodes CASSLGVGGGYTF.

The chain recombines TRBV12-3 or TRBV12-4 with TRBJ1-1; unclear D gene. V lost 5 bases to trimming and J lost 11 bases, with 15 bases between them. The CDR3 is 12 residues long. The CDR3 sequence: CASSPYAGGAFF. In DNA form, the CDR3 reads TGTGCCAGCAGTCCCTATGCGGGAGGCGCTTTCTTT.

The chain combines TRBV6-2 or TRBV6-3 with TRBJ1-4; D gene unclear. Germline V CDR1 and CDR2: MNHEY, SVGEGT. V lost 4 bases to trimming and J lost 7 bases, with 10 bases between them. The CDR3 is 13 residues long. The CDR3 sequence: CASSSRSPEKLFF. As DNA, the CDR3 is TGTGCCAGCAGTTCTCGGAGCCCTGAAAAACTGTTTTTT.

This chain uses TRBV5-5 with TRBJ1-1, with unresolved D. CDR3 length equals 12 residues. V lost 4 bases, J lost 8 bases, and 12 bases lay in between. The germline V gene has CDR1 SGHKS and CDR2 YYEKEE (reference sequence). This CDR3 reads CASSLSPVEAFF. In nucleotides, the CDR3 is TGTGCCAGCAGCCTGTCGCCGGTCGAAGCTTTCTTT.

This rearrangement joins TRBV5-5 to TRBJ2-5; D unresolved. CDR3 size: 11 residues. The V gene's germline CDR1 is SGHKS and CDR2 YYEKEE (reference sequence). The V gene lost 4 bases and the J gene lost 2 bases, with 3 bases spanning the gap. The CDR3 is CASSQQETQYF. Written as DNA, the CDR3 is TGTGCCAGCAGCCAACAAGAGACCCAGTACTTC.

This chain joins TRBV12-5 and TRBJ2-1, with D possibly being TRBD2 (6 bases). Looked up from germline, CDR1 is LGHNT and CDR2 is FRNRAP. There are 14 residues in the CDR3. The V and J ends lost 4 bases and 4 bases respectively, with 11 bases between them. The CDR3 loop is CASGSGVTYNEQFF. The CDR3 DNA is TGTGCTAGTGGTTCGGGGGTCACTTACAATGAGCAGTTCTTC.

The chain combines TRBV3-1 (or the pseudogene TRBV3-2) with TRBJ1-1; a weak D match, TRBD1 (5 bases). Trimming removed 4 bases at V and 1 base at J, with 13 bases between. This CDR3 region has 15 residues. Germline V gene lookup returns CDR1 LGHDT and CDR2 YNNKEL (reference sequence). The DNA of the CDR3 is TGTGCCAGCAGCCGTGACCCGGGGGAGAACACTGAAGCTTTCTTT. Its translation: CASSRDPGENTEAFF.

This clone was found once. The chain recombines TRBV19 with TRBJ2-5, with a weak D call TRBD1 (5 bases). V was pared by 4 bases and J by 1 base, with 7 bases between. CDR3 length: 13 amino acids. Germline V lookup: CDR1 LNHDA, CDR2 SQIVND (reference sequence). The CDR3 here is CASSRQSQETQYF. CDR3 in DNA: TGTGCCAGTAGTAGACAGTCCCAAGAGACCCAGTACTTC. Full variable domain (outside the CDR3, taken from reference TRBV19 and TRBJ2-5): DGGITQSPKYLFRKEGQNVTLSCEQNLNHDAMYWYRQDPGQGLRLIYYSQIVNDFQKGDIAEGYSVSREKKESFPLTVTSAQKNPTAFYLCASSRQSQETQYFGPGTRLLVL.

This clone appeared once. The V and J genes are TRBV9 and TRBJ1-6; D is uncertain. The CDR3 is 17 residues long. Germline V gives CDR1 SGDLS, CDR2 YYNGEE. V lost 2 bases to trimming and J lost 3 bases, with 15 bases between them. CDR3 in DNA: TGTGCCAGCAGCGTCGGACTGCGTACCAACTATAATTCACCCCTCCACTTT. Translated: CASSVGLRTNYNSPLHF.

A note on this clone: The sample contains more than one DNA sequence encoding this CDR3. This sequence joins TRBV12-3 or TRBV12-4 and TRBJ2-2; D call uncertain. The length of the CDR3 is 12 residues. V was trimmed by 5 bases and J by 2 bases, leaving 3 bases between them. The CDR3 DNA sequence: TGTGCCAGCAGTCAAAACACCGGGGAGCTGTTTTTT. This codes for CASSQNTGELFF.

This chain connects TRBV5-4 to TRBJ2-5; TRBD2 matches at 10 bases. Germline V gene sequence: CDR1 SGHNT, CDR2 YYREEE (reference sequence). CDR3 size: 16 residues. After removal of 5 bases from V and 2 bases from J, the junction contained 9 bases not matched to a gene. The DNA for the CDR3 is TGTGCCAGCAGACCCGGGACTAGCGATCGTCAAGAGACCCAGTACTTC. Protein: CASRPGTSDRQETQYF.

The chain employs TRBV4-2 and TRBJ2-5, with 8 positions matching TRBD2. The germline CDR1 and CDR2 sequences are LGHNA and YNFKEQ. The CDR3 consists of 13 residues. V lost 10 bases and J lost 2; bases outside the gene matches: 6. The DNA of the CDR3 is TGTGCCACATCCCAGCGGGAGCAAGAGACCCAGTACTTC. Translated: CATSQREQETQYF.

Remarks on this clone: Mismatch with germline at one junction end may stem from a read error. V gene TRBV6-1 combines with J gene TRBJ2-5; D uncertain. The CDR3 has 11 residues. Germline CDR1 is MNHNS and CDR2 is SASEGT. The CDR3 region has the DNA TGTGCCAGCGTCACGGAGCACACCCCGTACTTC. This encodes CASVTEHTPYF.

V usage is TRBV7-9 and J usage is TRBJ2-5; D possibly corresponds to TRBD1 (5 bases). Germline V gene data show CDR1 as SEHNR and CDR2 as FQNEAQ (reference sequence). The CDR3 has 12 residues. The V end was cut by 3 bases, the J end by 3 bases, with 5 bases between. The CDR3 nucleotides read TGTGCCAGCAGCTTCAGGGAAGAGACCCAGTACTTC. As protein: CASSFREETQYF.

This chain uses TRBV14 with TRBJ1-3; possible D gene TRBD1, 6 bases. Trimming stripped 5 bases from V and 0 bases from J, with 11 bases between. This CDR3 has 15 residues. The V gene's germline CDR1 is SGHDN and CDR2 FVKESK. CDR3 in amino acids: CASSLQGLSGNTIYF. In DNA, the CDR3 is TGTGCCAGCAGCTTACAGGGTCTCTCTGGAAACACCATATATTTT. The full variable domain, rest sourced from reference TRBV14 and TRBJ1-3, is EAGVTQFPSHSVIEKGQTVTLRCDPISGHDNLYWYRRVMGKEIKFLLHFVKESKQDESGMPNNRFLAERTGGTYSTLKVQPAELEDSGVYFCASSLQGLSGNTIYFGEGSWLTVV.

J is TRBJ2-6 and V is TRBV28; maybe TRBD2 (6 bases). The germline gives CDR1 MDHEN, CDR2 SYDVKM. This CDR3 has 15 amino acids. V was trimmed by 7 bases and J by 1 base, leaving 11 bases between them. The CDR3 region is CASNSRESGANVLTF. DNA of the CDR3: TGTGCCAGCAACTCTCGGGAGTCTGGGGCCAACGTCCTGACTTTC.

The chain employs TRBV7-9 and TRBJ2-3; maybe TRBD1 (5 bases). V lost 2 bases to trimming and J lost 3 bases, with 12 bases between them. This CDR3 is 15 amino acids long. The germline gives CDR1 SEHNR, CDR2 FQNEAQ (reference sequence). Here the CDR3 DNA reads TGTGCCAGCAGCTTACGTTCAGGGATGACAGATACGCAGTATTTT. This translates into CASSLRSGMTDTQYF.

The CDR3 spells CASSYLLGGAGTDTQYF. CDR3 nucleotides: TGCGCCAGCAGCTACCTACTAGGGGGGGCTGGGACAGATACGCAGTATTTT. The chain uses TRBV5-1 and TRBJ2-3; perhaps TRBD2 as D (7 bases). The CDR3 runs 17 residues. Looked up from germline, CDR1 is SGHRS and CDR2 is YFSETQ. Trimming took 3 bases from V and 3 from J, leaving 20 bases between them.